This T cell receptor beta chain is from a study of CD8+ T cells in alopecia areata. Study information: Those patients who were treated received oral tofacitinib, which was given at 5 to 10 mg twice daily for moderate-to-severe alopecia areata.

Study observations and caveats: Tofacitinib significantly reduced both scalp clonality and expanded CD8+ clones among the top 100. With patients, TCR sharing proved less clear than in mice, a difference possibly related to HLA.

cDNA serving as the sequencing template came from extracted, reverse transcribed RNA. Profiled with immunoSEQ multiplex PCR; TCRdb holds only in-frame clones, not every one. This table holds approximately 210,000 clones, 64% found once. Remarks on this clone: What it recognizes is unknown.

Regarding treatment: oral pan-JAK inhibitor, 5-10 mg twice daily. Trimming took 0 bases from V and 4 from J, leaving 18 bases between them. The CDR3 sequence is 17 residues long. Germline V lookup: CDR1 LGHNA, CDR2 YNFKEQ. This TCR came from a human donor with alopecia areata. V is TRBV4-2 and J is TRBJ1-2, with D possibly matching TRBD1 (5 bases). The input for sequencing was CD4+ T cells sorted from blood, taken between weeks 47 and 50, from a patient treated with tofacitinib. In nucleotides, the CDR3 is TGTGCCAGCAGCCAAGAAGGAGGAGGGCAGGGCGGCTATGGCTACACCTTC. The encoded protein is CASSQEGGGQGGYGYTF.